This T cell receptor (beta chain) was captured by sequencing in a study of T-cell reconstitution after alpha-beta-depleted transplantation in children. This clonotype appeared a few times. The CDR3 is made up of 14 amino acids. Germline loops: CDR1 SGHAT, CDR2 FQNNGV. V gave up 0 bases and J gave up 5 bases, with 8 bases separating them. Preparing the TCRbeta library involved the use of unique molecular identifiers. TCRdb reprocessed the PCR reads with MiXCR, giving one entry per CDR3 protein. In the table there are some 500,000 distinct CDR3 sequences, approximately 16% of which are singletons. The genes are TRBV11-2 and TRBJ2-1; D call uncertain. Specimen: PBMCs from the stem cell graft donor, collected from the stem cell graft. The TCR originated in a human donor who donated a stem cell graft to a child with acute lymphoblastic leukemia. The CDR3, as DNA: TGTGCCAGCAGCTTAGATTCGGCGGACAATGAGCAGTTCTTC. Amino acids: CASSLDSADNEQFF.